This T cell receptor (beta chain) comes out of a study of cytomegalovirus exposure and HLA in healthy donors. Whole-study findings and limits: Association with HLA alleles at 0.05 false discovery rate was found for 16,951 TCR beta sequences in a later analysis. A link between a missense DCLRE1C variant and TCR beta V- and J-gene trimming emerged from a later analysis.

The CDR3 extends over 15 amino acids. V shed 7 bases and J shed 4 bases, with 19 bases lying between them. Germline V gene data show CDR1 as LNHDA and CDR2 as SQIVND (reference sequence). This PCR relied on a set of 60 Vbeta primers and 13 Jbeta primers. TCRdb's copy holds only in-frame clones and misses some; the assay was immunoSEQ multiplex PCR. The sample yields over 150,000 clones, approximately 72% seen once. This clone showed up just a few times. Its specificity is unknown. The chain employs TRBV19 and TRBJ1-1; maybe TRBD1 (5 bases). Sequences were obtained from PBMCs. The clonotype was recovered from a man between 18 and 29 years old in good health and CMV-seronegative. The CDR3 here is CASTLMVTGGTEAFF. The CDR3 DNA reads TGTGCCAGTACTTTGATGGTCACCGGGGGCACTGAAGCTTTCTTT. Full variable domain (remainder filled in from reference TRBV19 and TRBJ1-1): DGGITQSPKYLFRKEGQNVTLSCEQNLNHDAMYWYRQDPGQGLRLIYYSQIVNDFQKGDIAEGYSVSREKKESFPLTVTSAQKNPTAFYLCASTLMVTGGTEAFFGQGTRLTVV.